This T cell receptor (beta chain) was recovered during a study of T cell repertoires in cytomegalovirus infection. Broader study findings: Public TCR beta family frequency separated CMV-and-HLA carriers, including in an independent cohort.

The CDR3 runs 13 residues. The V gene lost 9 bases and the J gene lost 5 bases, with 14 bases spanning the gap. Looked up from germline, CDR1 is MGHRA and CDR2 is YSYEKL. TCRdb analysed the reads with MiXCR anew, one entry per CDR3 protein. The sample gives around 450,000 distinct CDR3 sequences, approximately 31% of which show up once; roughly 13% is in the top ten. Details on this clonotype: Its antigen is currently unknown.

Sequenced material: PBMCs. This sequence joins TRBV4-1 and TRBJ2-1, with D unresolved. The clonotype originates from a human donor in good health (CMV status not recorded). Some clones in this sample may be carry-over from other donors' samples. CDR3 in amino acids: CARGHLPHNEQFF. Here the CDR3 DNA reads TGCGCCAGAGGCCACTTACCACACAATGAGCAGTTCTTC.